The source of this T cell receptor beta chain is a study of T cell responses to AZD1222 COVID-19 vaccine (dated by TCRdb to the early 2020s). Concerning the study at large: Because spike-specific TCR depth and breadth did not differ between the two schedules, AZD1222 recipients who got a second dose at roughly 4 weeks were pooled with those who got a second dose at roughly 12 weeks. A total of roughly 240 trial participants underwent TCR sequencing, of whom 200 to 220 received two doses of AZD1222 and some 26 received two doses of the MenACWY control vaccine. Enrollment into the trials was organized by age into subgroups of 18-55, 56-69 and 70-plus years, and those subgroups contained roughly 150, 30 and 60 TCR-sequenced participants, respectively.

Results the study describes overall, beyond this receptor: Spike-specific TCR breadth and depth rose significantly after two AZD1222 doses compared with day 0 and with MenACWY recipients. Only six AZD1222 recipients were SARS-CoV-2 seropositive at baseline, limiting conclusions about previously exposed vaccinees. Because no samples from the day 14 peak response were available, repertoires could be characterized only after the peak T cell response. The 56-69-year group was small, and its depth increase did not reach significance, likely because of low power. Epitopes outside the regions mutated in the B.1.351 and B.1.1.7 variants were reportedly recognized by nearly half of the unique spike-specific TCRs. CD4 TCRs associated with the vaccine covered the entire spike protein, and the dominant responses were in regions 160-218 and 743-854. Participants were mostly white British and included more females than males, and it was suggested by the authors that clonal diversity may have been underestimated.

The CDR3 regions of human TCRbeta chains were analyzed by immunosequencing. The paper's data handling went like this. Repertoire TCRs were checked for matches against a reference library of SARS-CoV-2-specific TCRs that had been generated using the MIRA antigen-specificity platform. Breadth was defined as the fraction of unique TCRs that were SARS-CoV-2-associated. Depth was defined as the fraction of total T cells that were SARS-CoV-2-associated. Using the MIRA data, each spike-specific TCR was assigned both to the spike region to which the TCR was reactive and to a CD4 or CD8 class. Log10-transformed breadth and depth values were compared by one-way ANOVA with Sidak's multiple comparisons tests. TCRdb took this table from immuneACCESS and kept in-frame rearrangements with V and J called. Such tables lack part of the clones; where checked against another copy, unresolved V genes explain under half of the gap, and the rest is unexplained. D and trimming come from the DNA, and the V and J calls and clone size come from that table. In this sample the table shows around 160,000 clones, about 93% of which occur a single time. The leading ten clones occupy 0.6% to 0.7% of the sample.

In regard to this clone: Its cognate antigen has yet to be identified. No per-base quality is available; no much larger clone lies one base away.

The time point label on this specimen signifies: baseline before first vaccination. Vaccinee samples were obtained from the UK trials COV001 and COV002, which included a single-blind randomized controlled phase 2/3 trial of AZD1222 (ChAdOx1 nCoV-19) in healthy adults. For TCRbeta chain sequencing, PBMC samples were collected from trial participants at day 0 and at day 28 after the second dose. The specimen comprised peripheral blood, sampled on day 0 of AZD1222 vaccination. The source of this sequence is an adult in good health.

The CDR3 here reads CASSFELAGTGELFF. In nucleotides, the sequence is TGTGCCAGCAGCTTTGAACTAGCGGGCACCGGGGAGCTGTTTTTT. The rearranged segments are TRBV5-4 and TRBJ2-2; 9 nucleotides in the junction match TRBD2. The germline V end is reduced by 2 bases and the J end by 4 bases; junction bases left unmatched: 3. CDR1 and CDR2, per the germline V gene (reference sequence), are SGHNT and YYREEE. There are 15 amino acids in the CDR3, from cysteine to phenylalanine inclusive. Only CDR3 DNA remains: 45 bases, in frame from the first base.